The 27 T cell receptor beta chains below all came from one sample that was sequenced in a study of blood T cell repertoires in COVID-19. Only in-frame clones appear in the TCRdb table, and some are missing; sequencing was by immunoSEQ multiplex PCR. The sample holds under 350,000 clones, around four fifths seen once. Sample: peripheral blood. The receptors were sampled from a man aged 55 to 69 who had recovered from COVID-19.

On this clone: This same CDR3 is encoded by further DNA sequences in the sample. The chain couples TRBV6-5 to TRBJ2-7, with 12 bases fitting TRBD1. Germline CDR1 is MNHEY and CDR2 is SVGAGI. CDR3 length: 15 amino acids. The J segment lost 7 bases and the V segment lost 2 bases, leaving 6 bases of the junction unmatched. The CDR3 sequence is CASSYGGQGAREQYF. The CDR3 bases are TGTGCCAGCAGTTACGGGGGACAGGGGGCGCGAGAGCAGTACTTC.

The rearrangement links TRBV29-1 to TRBJ1-2; 10 bases agree with TRBD1. Germline V gene lookup returns CDR1 SQVTM and CDR2 ANQGSEA. J was trimmed by 3 bases and V by 6 bases; bases with no gene match: 4. The CDR3 runs 13 residues. CDR3 DNA: TGCAGCGTGTCGACAGGGGGCGACTATGGCTACACCTTC. Amino acids: CSVSTGGDYGYTF.

This clone was observed once. This chain joins TRBV20-1 and TRBJ2-5, with a tentative D call TRBD1 (5 bases). The germline gives CDR1 DFQATT, CDR2 SNEGSKA (reference sequence). CDR3 size: 13 residues. V lost 3 bases and J lost 7, with 15 bases in between. The DNA for the CDR3 is TGCAGTGCTAGTCGGCAGCCCCAGGGGACCCAGTACTTC. Residues: CSASRQPQGTQYF.

This sequence joins TRBV18 and TRBJ2-6, with 8 bases identical to TRBD2. Germline assignment: CDR1 KGHSH and CDR2 LQKENI. V shed 3 bases, J shed 2 bases, and the junction held 9 bases outside the gene matches. The CDR3 covers 18 residues. This chain's CDR3 is CASSPLASGGPGANVLTF. CDR3 DNA sequence: TGTGCCAGCTCACCTCTTGCGTCGGGAGGGCCTGGGGCCAACGTCCTGACTTTC.

The gene calls are TRBV3-1 (or the pseudogene TRBV3-2) and TRBJ2-3; tentatively, D is TRBD1 (7 bases). The CDR3 spans 14 residues. The V end lost 7 bases, the J end lost 3 bases, and 14 bases lay between the germline ends. From germline, CDR1 is LGHDT and CDR2 YNNKEL (reference sequence). This chain's CDR3 is CASNRQGGTDTQYF. The CDR3 DNA sequence: TGTGCCAGCAACCGACAGGGAGGAACAGATACGCAGTATTTT.

The chain joins TRBV5-1 to TRBJ2-7; the match to TRBD1 covers 7 bases. V dropped 1 base and J dropped 3; count of bases not matched to a gene: 4. CDR3 size: 14 residues. Germline CDR1 SGHRS, CDR2 YFSETQ. As DNA, the CDR3 is TGCGCCAGCAGCTTGATGGGACAGAACTACGAGCAGTACTTC. This translates into CASSLMGQNYEQYF.

The chain joins TRBV6-5 to TRBJ2-7, with 7 bases that match TRBD1. After removal of 5 bases from V and 0 bases from J, the junction contained 4 bases not matched to a gene. This CDR3 region has 14 residues. Germline values: CDR1 MNHEY, CDR2 SVGAGI. In nucleotides, the CDR3 is TGTGCCAGCAGTACGAGACAGGGCTCCTACGAGCAGTACTTC. Protein product: CASSTRQGSYEQYF.

This clone has a handful of counts. V is TRBV3-1 (or the pseudogene TRBV3-2) and J is TRBJ1-2; no firm D call. Germline V gene data show CDR1 as LGHDT and CDR2 as YNNKEL (reference sequence). This CDR3 spans 12 amino acids. V lost 2 bases and J 4 bases, leaving 5 bases between the germline ends. Here the CDR3 reads CASSQPIYGYTF. CDR3 DNA sequence: TGTGCCAGCAGCCAACCTATCTATGGCTACACCTTC.

The J gene is TRBJ1-5, the V gene TRBV5-1; TRBD1 matches at 9 bases. This CDR3 is built from 17 residues. V trimming: 4 bases; J trimming: 5 bases; junction bases outside the gene matches: 13. In germline, CDR1 is SGHRS, CDR2 YFSETQ. Written as DNA, the CDR3 is TGCGCCAGCAGCATGGGGCCCAACAGGGGGCGTGATCAGCCCCAGCATTTT. Residues: CASSMGPNRGRDQPQHF. Together with reference TRBV5-1 and TRBJ1-5, the CDR3 gives the full variable domain: KAGVTQTPRYLIKTRGQQVTLSCSPISGHRSVSWYQQTPGQGLQFLFEYFSETQRNKGNFPGRFSGRQFSNSRSEMNVSTLELGDSALYLCASSMGPNRGRDQPQHFGDGTRLSIL.

This chain uses TRBV6-2 or TRBV6-3 with TRBJ2-7; the D gene is possibly TRBD2 (6 bases). This CDR3 contains 15 residues. The V and J ends lost 1 base and 9 bases respectively, with 19 bases between them. CDR1 MNHEY and CDR2 SVGEGT come from the germline V gene. The CDR3, as DNA: TGTGCCAGCAGTTACTACGGTCTTGGCGGGGTTGGGCAGTACTTC. Its translation is CASSYYGLGGVGQYF.

This clone has a handful of counts. J is TRBJ2-1 and V is TRBV6-5; a possible D gene is TRBD1 (6 bases). Deletions cut 6 bases from V and 6 bases from J, with 18 bases between. The CDR3 contains 15 residues. Per the germline V gene, CDR1 is MNHEY and CDR2 is SVGAGI. CDR3 nucleotides: TGTGCCAGCAGCCCGGTAGGGGGAGCCTCCAATGAGCAGTTCTTC. Translated, it gives CASSPVGGASNEQFF.

The CDR3 DNA is TGTGTCAGAAGCCCCTCCGGACAGGCTTATGGCTACACCTTC. Encoded protein: CVRSPSGQAYGYTF. This sequence joins TRBV7-5 and TRBJ1-2; the DNA was not used to check the table's D call, TRBD1. TRBV7-5 is assigned pseudogene status. CDR3 length: 14 amino acids.

This sequence joins TRBV5-1 and TRBJ2-1; D remains unclear. Germline CDR1 reads SGHRS; CDR2 reads YFSETQ. The CDR3 consists of 13 residues. Trimming removed 4 bases at V and 3 bases at J, with 8 bases between. DNA of the CDR3: TGCGCCAGCAGCATAACAAGCTACAATGAGCAGTTCTTC. Protein sequence: CASSITSYNEQFF.

Worth noting for this clone: A read error may produce the germline difference seen at one junction end. The V and J genes are TRBV6-5 and TRBJ2-5; 9 nucleotides agree with TRBD2. In germline, CDR1 is MNHEY, CDR2 SVGAGI. This CDR3 contains 14 residues. The CDR3 nucleotides read TGCCGTAACCGACTAGCGGACCCACAAGAGACCCAGTACTTC. Translating it yields CRNRLADPQETQYF.

The chain links TRBV5-1 to TRBJ2-2; TRBD1 matches 7 bases. V gave up 4 bases and J gave up 4 bases; unmatched junction bases: 10. The CDR3 is made up of 16 amino acids. CDR1 and CDR2 from the germline V gene are SGHRS and YFSETQ. Written as DNA, the CDR3 is TGCGCCAGCAGCCTCCGACAGGGTGGCCCCACCGGGGAGCTGTTTTTT. As protein: CASSLRQGGPTGELFF.

The V and J genes are TRBV12-2 and TRBJ2-1; the D segment call TRBD2 is taken from the table without a DNA check. TRBV12-2 is termed a pseudogene. The CDR3 has 15 amino acids. The CDR3 protein is CASRLGLSSYNEQFF. The CDR3 bases are TGTGCAAGTCGCTTAGGCCTGAGCTCCTACAATGAGCAGTTCTTC.

This clone was counted between two and nine times. The gene calls are TRBV18 and TRBJ2-2, with D maybe TRBD2 (6 bases). Trimming pared 3 bases from V and 1 base from J, leaving 6 bases between. Germline CDR1 and CDR2: KGHSH and LQKENI. This CDR3 has 14 residues. The CDR3 DNA follows: TGTGCCAGCTCACCCGGGAGGAACACCGGGGAGCTGTTTTTT. Its translation: CASSPGRNTGELFF. Full variable domain (outside the CDR3, taken from reference TRBV18 and TRBJ2-2): NAGVMQNPRHLVRRRGQEARLRCSPMKGHSHVYWYRQLPEEGLKFMVYLQKENIIDESGMPKERFSAEFPKEGPSILRIQQVVRGDSAAYFCASSPGRNTGELFFGEGSRLTVL.

The CDR3 region has the DNA TGCGCCAGCAGCTTGGTTGGGACAGGGGATGGCTACACCTTC. Protein: CASSLVGTGDGYTF. The V gene is TRBV5-1, the J gene TRBJ1-2; 10 nucleotides align to TRBD1. Looked up from germline, CDR1 is SGHRS and CDR2 is YFSETQ. The CDR3 spans 14 residues. The V segment lost 0 bases and the J segment 6 bases; nucleotides outside the gene matches: 2.

This sequence joins TRBV5-1 and TRBJ2-1, with 13 bases that match TRBD2. CDR1 is SGHRS and CDR2 is YFSETQ in the germline V gene. J was trimmed by 0 bases and V by 4 bases; bases with no gene match: 1. The CDR3 contains 16 residues. The CDR3 spells CASSRLAGGSYNEQFF. The CDR3 DNA reads as TGCGCCAGCAGCCGACTAGCGGGGGGCTCCTACAATGAGCAGTTCTTC.

Here the CDR3 DNA reads TGTGCCAGCACCCACAGGGATCTCTTCTATGGCTACACCTTC. Amino acids: CASTHRDLFYGYTF. The genes are TRBV6-5 and TRBJ1-2, with TRBD1 as a possible D gene (6 bases). Germline V gene lookup returns CDR1 MNHEY and CDR2 SVGAGI. CDR3 length: 14 residues. V lost 7 bases and J lost 4, with 16 bases in between.

CDR3 coding DNA: TGTGCCAGCAGTTTAACGGGTTGGACTGAAGCTTTCTTT. Its translation is CASSLTGWTEAFF. The rearrangement links TRBV12-3 or TRBV12-4 to TRBJ1-1, with D unresolved. V was pared by 2 bases and J by 5 bases, with 9 bases between. CDR3 length: 13 residues.

V usage is TRBV10-1 and J usage is TRBJ2-1, with D possibly being TRBD2 (6 bases). Trimming removed 0 bases at V and 5 bases at J, with 14 bases between. CDR1 WNHNN and CDR2 SYGVQD come from the germline V gene (reference sequence). The CDR3 runs to 16 residues. The CDR3 loop reads CASSESSSGVNNEQFF. CDR3 bases: TGCGCCAGCAGTGAGTCGAGTAGCGGAGTAAACAATGAGCAGTTCTTC.

The chain combines TRBV18 with TRBJ1-5; 9 nucleotides line up with TRBD1. The V and J ends lost 5 bases and 1 base, in that order; junction bases with no gene match: 15. Germline loops: CDR1 KGHSH, CDR2 LQKENI. This CDR3 is 19 amino acids long. CDR3 nucleotides: TGTGCCAGCTCAGGTACCGGGACAGGGAGTCGGAACAGCAATCAGCCCCAGCATTTT. Translating it yields CASSGTGTGSRNSNQPQHF.

This clone was seen a few times. The chain recombines TRBV2 with TRBJ2-1, with D hard to call. There are 13 residues in the CDR3. CDR1 and CDR2 from the germline V gene are SNHLY and FYNNEI. Trimming left V 3 bases short and J 7 bases short, with 10 bases between. The CDR3 here is CASSEGPRNEQFF. For the CDR3, the DNA is TGTGCCAGCAGTGAGGGCCCCAGGAATGAGCAGTTCTTC.

The gene calls are TRBV7-6 and TRBJ2-3; TRBD1 matches at 11 bases. CDR3 size: 17 residues. Germline values: CDR1 SGHVS, CDR2 FNYEAQ. Germline trimming cut 0 bases from V and 6 bases from J; bases unmatched to any gene: 8. In nucleotides, the CDR3 is TGTGCCAGCAGCTTAGCGCTCGGGACAGGGGGGAGGGATACGCAGTATTTT. Amino acid sequence: CASSLALGTGGRDTQYF. Looking up the rest from reference TRBV7-6 and TRBJ2-3 gives the full variable domain: GAGVSQSPRYKVTKRGQDVALRCDPISGHVSLYWYRQALGQGPEFLTYFNYEAQQDKSGLPNDRFSAERPEGSISTLTIQRTEQRDSAMYRCASSLALGTGGRDTQYFGPGTRLTVL.

J is TRBJ1-2 and V is TRBV7-2; TRBD1 might be the D (6 bases). Per the germline V gene, CDR1 is SGHTA and CDR2 is FQGNSA. The CDR3 runs 13 residues. The germline V and J ends were trimmed by 2 bases and 8 bases, with 12 bases remaining between them. Written as DNA, the CDR3 is TGTGCCAGCAGCTTACGGACAGTGGGGGGCTACACCTTC. Its protein product is CASSLRTVGGYTF.

The chain is built from TRBV5-1 and TRBJ2-5; D is perhaps TRBD1 (5 bases). The germline gives CDR1 SGHRS, CDR2 YFSETQ. V was pared by 1 base and J by 4 bases, with 11 bases between. The CDR3 extends over 14 amino acids. CDR3 residues: CASSLSQGGETQYF. CDR3 nucleotide sequence: TGCGCCAGCAGCTTGAGTCAGGGCGGAGAGACCCAGTACTTC. Variable domain in full (rest from reference TRBV5-1 and TRBJ2-5): KAGVTQTPRYLIKTRGQQVTLSCSPISGHRSVSWYQQTPGQGLQFLFEYFSETQRNKGNFPGRFSGRQFSNSRSEMNVSTLELGDSALYLCASSLSQGGETQYFGPGTRLLVL.